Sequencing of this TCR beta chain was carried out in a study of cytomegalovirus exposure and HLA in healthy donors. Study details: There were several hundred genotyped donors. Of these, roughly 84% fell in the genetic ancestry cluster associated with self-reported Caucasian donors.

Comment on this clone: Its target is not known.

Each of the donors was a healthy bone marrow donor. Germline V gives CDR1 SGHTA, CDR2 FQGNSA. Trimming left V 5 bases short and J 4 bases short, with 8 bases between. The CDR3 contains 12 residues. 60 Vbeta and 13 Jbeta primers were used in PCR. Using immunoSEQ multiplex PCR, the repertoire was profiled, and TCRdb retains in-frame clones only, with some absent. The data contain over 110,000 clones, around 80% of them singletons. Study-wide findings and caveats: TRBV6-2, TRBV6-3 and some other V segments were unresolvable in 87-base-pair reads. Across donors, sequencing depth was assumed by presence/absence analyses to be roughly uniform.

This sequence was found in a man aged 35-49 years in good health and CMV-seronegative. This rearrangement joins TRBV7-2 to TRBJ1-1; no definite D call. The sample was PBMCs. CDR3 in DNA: TGTGCCAGCAGCAACCGGGGCACTGAAGCTTTCTTT. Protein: CASSNRGTEAFF.